One sample yielded the 11 T cell receptor beta chains listed below, sequenced in a study of T cells after yellow fever vaccination. MiXCR was run by TCRdb on the 5' RACE reads, yielding one entry per CDR3 protein. The sample yields around 120,000 distinct CDR3 sequences, roughly 15% seen once. The starting material was CD8+ T cells sorted from PBMCs, obtained 5 days after the yellow fever booster vaccination. The receptors were sampled from a man between 18 and 35 years old who received the YFV17D yellow fever vaccine.

A few counts support this clonotype. The chain carries TRBV4-3 and TRBJ2-7; a weak D match, TRBD1 (5 bases). Germline V gene data show CDR1 as LGHNA and CDR2 as YSLEER. This CDR3 is 17 amino acids long. V was trimmed by 0 bases and J by 4 bases, leaving 19 bases between them. This chain's CDR3 is CASSQDSKDRLTYEQYV. The CDR3 DNA reads TGCGCCAGCAGCCAAGACTCTAAAGACAGATTGACGTACGAGCAGTACGTC.

The genes are TRBV15 and TRBJ1-2; the match to TRBD1 covers 7 bases. Germline V gene data show CDR1 as LNHNV and CDR2 as YYDKDF (reference sequence). CDR3 length equals 16 residues. Losses at the gene ends were 6 bases for V and 3 bases for J; bases not matched to a gene: 13. CDR3 nucleotides: TGTGCCACCAGTACTATAGGAGGGGGCGCAGACTATGGCTACACCTTC. Protein product: CATSTIGGGADYGYTF.

CDR3 sequence: CSARDSSGTSGSYNEQFF. CDR3 bases: TGCAGTGCTAGAGATAGTTCCGGGACTAGTGGATCCTACAATGAGCAGTTCTTC. This sequence joins TRBV20-1 and TRBJ2-1, with TRBD2 identical over 8 bases. The germline gives CDR1 DFQATT, CDR2 SNEGSKA (reference sequence). Trimming cost V 0 bases and J 1 base; bases outside gene matches: 11. This CDR3 has 18 amino acids.

This chain uses TRBV10-3 with TRBJ2-1, with TRBD1 identical over 9 bases. Germline V gene sequence: CDR1 ENHRY, CDR2 SYGVKD. V lost 2 bases to trimming and J lost 9 bases; unmatched junction nucleotides: 5. This CDR3 has 14 amino acids. CDR3 region: CAISEPGQGSEQFF. CDR3 nucleotides: TGTGCCATCAGTGAGCCCGGACAGGGGAGTGAGCAGTTCTTC.

The chain carries TRBV20-1 and TRBJ2-2; tentative D call: TRBD1 (6 bases). Trimming shortened V by 0 bases and J by 1 base, and 12 bases separated the two germline ends. This CDR3 is built from 16 residues. The germline V gene encodes CDR1 DFQATT and CDR2 SNEGSKA (reference sequence). The CDR3 nucleotides are TGCAGTGCTAGAGATACCGGGACACGGAACACCGGGGAGCTGTTTTTT. Translated, it gives CSARDTGTRNTGELFF.

V is TRBV11-2 and J is TRBJ2-7; tentatively, D is TRBD1 (6 bases). Germline V CDR1 and CDR2: SGHAT, FQNNGV. V dropped 2 bases and J dropped 3 bases, with 8 bases sitting between them. CDR3 length: 13 residues. The CDR3 protein is CASSLNRVYEQYF. CDR3 nucleotides: TGTGCCAGCAGCTTAAACAGGGTCTACGAGCAGTACTTC.

This clonotype has at least ten counts. The gene calls are TRBV23-1 and TRBJ2-1; D assignment may be TRBD1 or TRBD2 (5 bases each). TRBV23-1 is annotated as an ORF whose role is uncertain. CDR3 size: 15 residues. Trimming pared 2 bases from V and 3 bases from J, leaving 11 bases between. In DNA form, the CDR3 reads TGCGCCAGCAGTCAAGAGGGGTTCCTCTACAATGAGCAGTTCTTC. It encodes CASSQEGFLYNEQFF.

This clonotype has only a few counts. CDR3 residues: CASSYLRERSGAYNEQFF. The CDR3, as DNA: TGTGCCAGCAGTTACCTCCGCGAGCGGTCCGGGGCCTACAATGAGCAGTTCTTC. The chain employs TRBV6-6 and TRBJ2-1, with TRBD2 as a possible D gene (5 bases). V lost 2 bases and J 2 bases, leaving 19 bases between the germline ends. Germline loops: CDR1 MNHNY, CDR2 SVGAGI (reference sequence). The CDR3 totals 18 residues.

The chain links TRBV4-1 to TRBJ1-4; 9 nucleotides align to TRBD1. The CDR3 is 16 residues long. Germline-derived CDR1 and CDR2 are MGHRA and YSYEKL. J gave up 8 bases and V 2 bases, and 9 bases lay outside the gene matches. Written as DNA, the CDR3 is TGCGCCAGCAGCCAACTGGGACAGGGTATTCGGGAAAAACTGTTTTTT. Protein product: CASSQLGQGIREKLFF.

This clonotype was counted between two and nine times. The genes are TRBV7-9 and TRBJ2-4; D not resolved. Germline assignment: CDR1 SEHNR and CDR2 FQNEAQ (reference sequence). CDR3 length: 15 residues. V shed 1 base and J shed 8 bases, with 15 bases lying between them. This CDR3 is CASSLVSSHADIQYF. The CDR3 nucleotides are TGTGCCAGCAGCTTAGTATCCTCCCATGCGGACATTCAGTACTTC.

This clonotype was counted a few times. The V gene is TRBV7-3, the J gene TRBJ2-5; possible D gene TRBD2, 6 bases. Germline values: CDR1 SGHTA, CDR2 FQGTGA. V was pared by 5 bases and J by 4 bases, with 17 bases between. CDR3 length equals 15 residues. The CDR3 nucleotides are TGTGCCAGCAGCCGGGAGAGATCGGCAGGAGAGACCCAGTACTTC. Translated: CASSRERSAGETQYF.